The rows below give T cell receptor beta chains drawn from one sample of a study of T cell responses to AZD1222 COVID-19 vaccine. Generated by immunoSEQ multiplex PCR, the TCRdb table keeps only in-frame clones and is missing some. Seen here are 150,000 or so clones, roughly 90% observed once, and the top ten hold approximately 5.1%. The starting material was peripheral blood, obtained on day 0 of MenACWY control vaccination. All receptors come from an adult in good health. Each CDR3 is given with its conserved first and last residue. A D gene is named only where the DNA matches it firmly. Where a row states a size, it is once, few, many or the class of an expanded clone; other rows omit it.

V	J	size	D	length	DNA	CDR3
TRBV9	TRBJ2-7	.	.	15	TGTGCCAGCAGCGTAGTTGGCTCTACCGGGGACGAGCAGTACTTC	CASSVVGSTGDEQYF
TRBV9	TRBJ1-6	.	TRBD1	15	TGTGCCAGCAGCACCCAGGGGGCTTATGATTCACCCCTCCACTTT	CASSTQGAYDSPLHF
TRBV19	TRBJ2-7	.	.	16	TGTGCCAGTAGTATCAGCAGTATAACAGGTAACTACGAGCAGTACTTC	CASSISSITGNYEQYF
TRBV5-5	TRBJ2-3	.	TRBD2	16	TGTGCCAGCAGCGGGGGGACTAGGGGCGTGACAGATACGCAGTATTTT	CASSGGTRGVTDTQYF
TRBV6-2/TRBV6-3	TRBJ1-5	.	.	14	TGTGCCAGCAGCCCCCCGGGAAGCAATCAGCCCCAGCATTTT	CASSPPGSNQPQHF
TRBV7-9	TRBJ2-2	.	.	14	TGTGCCAGCAGCTCCTCCGCGGGGTTCGGGGAGCTGTTTTTT	CASSSSAGFGELFF
TRBV19	TRBJ1-1	once	.	12	TGTGCCAGTAGTGCCTGGAACACTGAAGCTTTCTTT	CASSAWNTEAFF
TRBV7-2	TRBJ1-2	.	.	14	TGTGCCAGCAGCTCGCTAGGACACGTTGCTGGCTACACCTTC	CASSSLGHVAGYTF
TRBV5-6	TRBJ1-1	.	TRBD1	13	TGTGCCAGCAGCTCCTGGACAGGGTCTGAAGCTTTCTTT	CASSSWTGSEAFF
TRBV4-2	TRBJ1-1	.	.	16	TGTGCCAGCAGCCAAGGGAGTCTTGGGATGAACACTGAAGCTTTCTTT	CASSQGSLGMNTEAFF
TRBV19	TRBJ1-6	.	.	12	TGTGCCAGTAGTATACGGGAATCACCCCTCCACTTT	CASSIRESPLHF
TRBV9	TRBJ1-5	once	TRBD1	15	TGTGCCAGCAGCGAGGACGGGACAGATTATCAGCCCCAGCATTTT	CASSEDGTDYQPQHF
TRBV7-9	TRBJ2-7	.	.	14	TGTGCCAGCAGACGTGGGGGAGTCGGTCACGAGCAGTACTTC	CASRRGGVGHEQYF
TRBV6-5	TRBJ2-1	.	TRBD2	15	TGTGCCAGCGGGGCAGCGGGGGAAAACTACAATGAGCAGTTCTTC	CASGAAGENYNEQFF
TRBV13	TRBJ1-4	.	.	15	TGTGCCAGCAGCTTTTTTCAGGGGTTGAATGAAAAACTGTTTTTT	CASSFFQGLNEKLFF
TRBV7-9	TRBJ2-1	.	.	13	TGTGCCAGCAGCTTACGGAGCGAGAATGAGCAGTTCTTC	CASSLRSENEQFF
TRBV7-9	TRBJ2-1	.	TRBD1	15	TGTGCCAGCAGCTCACCGACAGGGGTTGGGAATGAGCAGTTCTTC	CASSSPTGVGNEQFF
TRBV6-5	TRBJ1-1	.	.	15	TGTGCCAGCGGCTTCAAGGGCAGTTTGAACACTGAAGCTTTCTTT	CASGFKGSLNTEAFF
TRBV27	TRBJ2-7	few	.	13	TGTGCCAGCAGTTCAGCAGGGTACTACGAGCAGTACTTC	CASSSAGYYEQYF
TRBV4-3	TRBJ2-2	.	.	15	TGCGCCAGCAGCCGGTCAGGGCGATCTTCCGGGGAGCTGTTTTTT	CASSRSGRSSGELFF
TRBV7-6	TRBJ1-1	.	.	16	TGTGCCAGCAGCGCACGTACAGGGTTTGGGGACACTGAAGCTTTCTTT	CASSARTGFGDTEAFF
TRBV7-6	TRBJ2-1	once	TRBD2	16	TGTGCCAGCAGCTTATTGTCGACTAGCGGGATGGGGGAGCAGTTCTTC	CASSLLSTSGMGEQFF
TRBV19	TRBJ2-3	.	TRBD2	16	TGTGCCAGTAGTACAATGAGCGGGGCGAGCACAGATACGCAGTATTTT	CASSTMSGASTDTQYF
TRBV7-6	TRBJ1-4	.	TRBD1	15	TGTGCCAGCAGCCGGGACAGGGGCATAGGTGAAAAACTGTTTTTT	CASSRDRGIGEKLFF
TRBV29-1	TRBJ2-1	.	TRBD2	16	TGCAGCGTCCTTAGCGGGGGGCCGGTAAGCTACAATGAGCAGTTCTTC	CSVLSGGPVSYNEQFF
TRBV6-6	TRBJ2-7	.	TRBD2	16	TGTGCCAGCAGTTACCCCACTAGCGGGAGAATCTACGAGCAGTACTTC	CASSYPTSGRIYEQYF
TRBV30	TRBJ2-7	.	.	12	TGTGCCTGCCAGCCTCAGGACTACGAGCAGTACTTC	CACQPQDYEQYF
TRBV5-1	TRBJ2-7	.	.	14	TGCGCCAGCAGCTCCCAGACCGGGTCCTACGAGCAGTACTTC	CASSSQTGSYEQYF
TRBV7-3	TRBJ1-1	.	TRBD1	13	TGTGCCAGCAGCCGGACAGGGGGCACTGAAGCTTTCTTT	CASSRTGGTEAFF
TRBV11-3	TRBJ1-6	.	.	13	TGTGCCAGCAGCTTAGACAGCATAGCCCCCCTCCACTTT	CASSLDSIAPLHF
TRBV19	TRBJ1-6	.	.	13	TGTGCCAGTCAACAGCCCTCGAATTCACCCCTCCACTTT	CASQQPSNSPLHF